The 24 T cell receptor beta chains below all came from one sample that was sequenced in a study of response to subunit inactivated influenza vaccine. TCRdb redid the calling of the RT-PCR reads with MiXCR, one entry per CDR3 protein. Of about 540,000 distinct CDR3 sequences in the sample, roughly 25% were seen once. The same specimen was also included in a second study, on T cells expressing NK-cell markers. That report notes: The cDNA for TCR beta came from 5'RACE template switching with UMIs.

The sample consisted of CD4+ T cells sorted from PBMCs, taken 12 days after vaccination. The receptors were sampled from a man aged 50-59 years who received an inactivated influenza vaccine.

About this clonotype itself: Because the CDR3 is missing its conserved closing phenylalanine or tryptophan, this is likely a read error. The chain uses TRBV7-2 and TRBJ2-7; D tentatively fits TRBD1 or TRBD2 (6 bases each). This CDR3 spans 13 amino acids. V was pared by 3 bases and J by 6 bases, with 12 bases between. Germline values: CDR1 SGHTA, CDR2 FQGNSA. The CDR3 DNA follows: TGTGCCAGCAGCTTCGGGGGCGCGGGCGAGCAGTACATC. Translated, it gives CASSFGGAGEQYI.

This chain uses TRBV6-4 with TRBJ2-1; no clear D gene. The CDR3 has 15 residues. CDR1 and CDR2 from the germline V gene are MRHNA and SNTAGT. Trimming shortened V by 5 bases and J by 6 bases, and 17 bases separated the two germline ends. CDR3 bases: TGTGCCAGCAGTTCCATGGGTGGTCAGAGCAATGAGCAGTTCTTC. Protein sequence: CASSSMGGQSNEQFF.

This clonotype has only a few counts. V is TRBV4-3 and J is TRBJ1-4; 7 nucleotides match TRBD1. The germline V gene has CDR1 LGHNA and CDR2 YSLEER. The CDR3 runs to 15 residues. J gave up 4 bases and V 4 bases, and 6 bases lay outside the gene matches. The CDR3 bases are TGCGCCAGCAGCCGAACAGGGGCCCTTAATGAAAAACTGTTTTTT. This codes for CASSRTGALNEKLFF.

This clonotype was detected ten times or more. The J gene is TRBJ1-5, the V gene TRBV12-3 or TRBV12-4; 8 nucleotides agree with TRBD1. Unmatched junction bases numbered 5, after V lost 5 bases and J lost 2 bases. This CDR3 has 15 residues. The DNA of the CDR3 is TGTGCCAGCAGTGCAGGGGGCATGGGCAATCAGCCCCAGCATTTT. Translated, it gives CASSAGGMGNQPQHF.

The chain recombines TRBV5-6 with TRBJ2-5; a possible D gene is TRBD1 (6 bases). The ends were cut back, 2 bases at V and 3 bases at J, with 11 bases in the middle. Germline assignment: CDR1 SGHDT and CDR2 YYEEEE. CDR3 size: 14 residues. The CDR3 sequence is CASSFGTSKETQYF. CDR3 in DNA: TGTGCCAGCAGCTTCGGGACATCCAAAGAGACCCAGTACTTC.

The CDR3 sequence is CASSPVAGGVKYF. The CDR3 DNA reads TGTGCCAGCAGCCCCGTGGCAGGGGGCGTTAAGTACTTC. The V gene is TRBV12-3 or TRBV12-4, the J gene TRBJ2-7, with 8 bases aligning to TRBD1. CDR3 length: 13 residues. The V segment lost 6 bases and the J segment 11 bases; nucleotides outside the gene matches: 12.

At least ten counts were recorded for this clonotype. The rearrangement joins TRBV4-2 to TRBJ1-2; D remains ambiguous. V lost 3 bases and J 0 bases, leaving 11 bases between the germline ends. Germline CDR1 reads LGHNA; CDR2 reads YNFKEQ. CDR3 size: 15 residues. This CDR3 is CASSQRIEANYGYTF. As DNA, the CDR3 is TGTGCCAGCAGCCAGAGAATTGAGGCTAACTATGGCTACACCTTC.

This CDR3 reads CASSLAVRGPPLHF. The CDR3 region has the DNA TGCGCCAGCAGCTTGGCCGTCAGGGGCCCACCCCTCCACTTT. V usage is TRBV5-1 and J usage is TRBJ1-6; the D gene is possibly TRBD1 (6 bases). Trimming pared 0 bases from V and 11 bases from J, leaving 12 bases between. This CDR3 comprises 14 residues. Germline V gene sequence: CDR1 SGHRS, CDR2 YFSETQ.

The chain uses TRBV20-1 and TRBJ2-1, with TRBD1 matching over 7 bases. With 2 bases clipped from V and 6 bases from J, the junction kept 10 bases outside the gene matches. CDR3 length equals 15 residues. Germline V gene data show CDR1 as DFQATT and CDR2 as SNEGSKA (reference sequence). CDR3 loop: CSARPPRDRSNEQFF. The CDR3 nucleotides read TGCAGTGCTAGACCTCCCCGGGACAGATCCAATGAGCAGTTCTTC.

The V gene is TRBV5-1, the J gene TRBJ2-7; unclear D gene. Trimming cost V 0 bases and J 3 bases, with 13 bases left between them. Germline V gene data show CDR1 as SGHRS and CDR2 as YFSETQ. This CDR3 is built from 15 residues. The CDR3 DNA is TGCGCCAGCAGCTTGGACCGACGACGGTACTACGAGCAGTACTTC. Protein: CASSLDRRRYYEQYF.

This clonotype was counted between two and nine times. The chain is built from TRBV12-3 or TRBV12-4 and TRBJ2-3; D gene unclear. With 6 bases removed from V and 5 bases from J, the gap between germline ends came to 12 bases. CDR3 size: 13 residues. The CDR3 DNA reads TGTGCCAGCAGCCCCCCAGGAGTAGATACGCAGTATTTT. Translated, it gives CASSPPGVDTQYF.

The chain employs TRBV10-3 and TRBJ1-2; TRBD1 aligns across 8 bases. The J segment lost 9 bases and the V segment lost 11 bases, leaving 14 bases of the junction unmatched. The CDR3 has 13 residues. Germline V gene sequence: CDR1 ENHRY, CDR2 SYGVKD. DNA of the CDR3: TGTGCCGGACGGGACAGGAACGAGTGGAGCTACACCTTC. Translating gives CAGRDRNEWSYTF.

This clonotype was found once. The genes are TRBV5-5 and TRBJ2-7, with no clear D. From germline, CDR1 is SGHKS and CDR2 YYEKEE (reference sequence). The CDR3 loop spans 14 amino acids. V was trimmed by 1 base and J by 3 bases, leaving 11 bases between them. CDR3 protein: CASSLTAPNYEQYF. In nucleotides, the CDR3 is TGTGCCAGCAGCTTGACGGCCCCAAACTACGAGCAGTACTTC. Variable domain in full (rest from reference TRBV5-5 and TRBJ2-7): DAGVTQSPTHLIKTRGQQVTLRCSPISGHKSVSWYQQVLGQGPQFIFQYYEKEERGRGNFPDRFSARQFPNYSSELNVNALLLGDSALYLCASSLTAPNYEQYFGPGTRLTVT.

This clonotype was recorded at least ten times. The chain recombines TRBV13 with TRBJ1-1; 11 bases line up with TRBD1. Germline lookup yields CDR1 PRHDT and CDR2 FYEKMQ (reference sequence). The CDR3 consists of 16 residues. Trimming removed 3 bases from V and 5 bases from J; junction bases left unmatched: 8. The CDR3 DNA is TGTGCCAGCAGCTTCGGACAGGGGGCTTGGTATACTGAAGCTTTCTTT. It is translated as CASSFGQGAWYTEAFF. Variable domain in full (rest from reference TRBV13 and TRBJ1-1): AAGVIQSPRHLIKEKRETATLKCYPIPRHDTVYWYQQGPGQDPQFLISFYEKMQSDKGSIPDRFSAQQFSDYHSELNMSSLELGDSALYFCASSFGQGAWYTEAFFGQGTRLTVV.

This clonotype was seen only a few times. The chain uses TRBV5-1 and TRBJ2-2; the D gene is possibly TRBD1 (6 bases). CDR1 SGHRS and CDR2 YFSETQ come from the germline V gene. This CDR3 comprises 14 residues. Trimming pared 4 bases from V and 3 bases from J, leaving 10 bases between. In DNA, the CDR3 is TGCGCCAGCAGCATTACAGGGTACACCGGGGAGCTGTTTTTT. It specifies CASSITGYTGELFF.

The genes are TRBV29-1 and TRBJ1-4; a possible D gene is TRBD1 (5 bases). Germline CDR1 and CDR2: SQVTM and ANQGSEA. Deletions cut 6 bases from V and 0 bases from J, with 8 bases between. The CDR3 consists of 13 residues. CDR3 protein: CSVRQTTNEKLFF. CDR3 DNA: TGCAGCGTCAGACAGACAACTAATGAAAAACTGTTTTTT. Drawing the rest from reference TRBV29-1 and TRBJ1-4, the complete variable domain is SAVISQKPSRDICQRGTSLTIQCQVDSQVTMMFWYRQQPGQSLTLIATANQGSEATYESGFVIDKFPISRPNLTFSTLTVSNMSPEDSSIYLCSVRQTTNEKLFFGSGTQLSVL.

J is TRBJ2-7 and V is TRBV20-1; D possibly corresponds to TRBD2 (6 bases). V was trimmed by 5 bases and J by 2 bases, leaving 16 bases between them. The CDR3 is 14 amino acids. Germline values: CDR1 DFQATT, CDR2 SNEGSKA (reference sequence). CDR3 protein: CSAHPGLGTYEQYF. The CDR3 bases are TGCAGTGCTCATCCGGGACTGGGAACCTACGAGCAGTACTTC.

This clonotype has a handful of counts. The chain couples TRBV5-1 to TRBJ1-5, with unresolved D. The V gene lost 3 bases and the J gene lost 5 bases, with 15 bases spanning the gap. CDR3 length: 15 amino acids. Per the germline V gene, CDR1 is SGHRS and CDR2 is YFSETQ. This CDR3 reads CASSSSPGHDQPQHF. In DNA form, the CDR3 reads TGCGCCAGCAGCTCCTCGCCGGGTCATGATCAGCCCCAGCATTTT.

The table lists this clonotype with a few counts. The V and J genes are TRBV10-2 and TRBJ1-2; TRBD1 matches at 8 bases. The CDR3 covers 14 residues. CDR1 and CDR2 (germline): WSHSY, SAAADI. The ends lost 2 bases at V and 5 bases at J; junction bases unmatched: 4. CDR3 amino acids: CASSEAQGAYGYTF. In nucleotides, the CDR3 is TGCGCCAGCAGTGAGGCGCAGGGGGCGTATGGCTACACCTTC.

This chain connects TRBV4-2 to TRBJ2-1; 13 nucleotides line up with TRBD2. Germline CDR1 reads LGHNA; CDR2 reads YNFKEQ. The ends lost 8 bases at V and 2 bases at J; junction bases unmatched: 9. The CDR3 has 17 residues. The CDR3 protein is CASGVLAGGKTYNEQFF. The CDR3, as DNA: TGTGCCAGCGGGGTACTAGCGGGGGGGAAAACCTACAATGAGCAGTTCTTC.

V gene TRBV24-1 combines with J gene TRBJ2-6; 9 bases are a match to TRBD1. The CDR3 length is 20 residues. The germline CDR1 and CDR2 sequences are KGHDR and SFDVKD. The V segment lost 3 bases and the J segment 4 bases; nucleotides outside the gene matches: 15. Here the CDR3 reads CATSDPAGGTGPSGANVLTF. CDR3 coding DNA: TGTGCCACCAGTGATCCAGCTGGGGGGACAGGGCCCTCCGGGGCCAACGTCCTGACTTTC.

V gene TRBV20-1 combines with J gene TRBJ2-3; 11 bases align to TRBD2. Germline CDR1 reads DFQATT; CDR2 reads SNEGSKA (reference sequence). V lost 5 bases to trimming and J lost 4 bases; unmatched junction nucleotides: 8. This CDR3 has 15 amino acids. DNA for the CDR3: TGCAGTGCTGCGATTTCTAGCGGGAGGTCAGATACGCAGTATTTT. Protein sequence: CSAAISSGRSDTQYF.

This clonotype was detected a few times. The V and J genes are TRBV4-1 and TRBJ2-3, with D perhaps matching TRBD1 (5 bases). Germline V CDR1 and CDR2: MGHRA, YSYEKL. The CDR3 totals 13 residues. V lost 2 bases, J lost 5 bases, and 8 bases lay in between. The CDR3 nucleotides read TGCGCCAGCAGCCAACAGGGTGTAGATACGCAGTATTTT. Translation gives CASSQQGVDTQYF.

V and J are TRBV7-2 and TRBJ2-5; D is ambiguous. The CDR3 is made up of 13 amino acids. Trimming took 3 bases from V and 2 from J, leaving 7 bases between them. CDR1 is SGHTA and CDR2 is FQGNSA in the germline V gene. DNA for the CDR3: TGTGCCAGCAGCTTGGAGACACAAGAGACCCAGTACTTC. Translation gives CASSLETQETQYF.